Here is one T cell receptor (beta chain) with its context. There is no known antigen for this receptor. This may be a read error: a much more frequent sequence differs by one nucleotide. The approximately 39 donors, aged about 6 to 95 years, were systemically healthy Caucasian individuals from Russia. Around 10 milliliters of peripheral blood were drawn from each donor into EDTA-treated Vacutainer tubes. Ficoll-Paque density-gradient centrifugation was used to isolate PBMCs, with at least 7 million per sample. Total RNA was extracted from PBMCs with Trizol reagent, with at least 5.5 micrograms obtained per sample. For every donor, an aliquot of PBMCs went through flow cytometry to measure the percentages of naive CD45RAhigh/CD27high T cells. This entry comes from a study of blood T cells in healthy people across ages (dated by TCRdb to 2014 to 2015). A note on the overall study: In model experiments, template switching captured roughly one uniquely barcoded TCR beta cDNA molecule for every two T cells. To track age-related changes in TCR beta repertoire diversity, the study relied on deep sequencing normalized with unique cDNA molecular identifiers. Donors were grouped into four age groups: young (average roughly 15 years), middle-aged (roughly 40), aged (around 66) and long-lived (around 80). To avoid experimental bias, donors of different ages were randomly spread across the sequencing lanes. Using the same blood draw, the study looked at two additional independent replicas of 1 million unique cDNA reads for two donors, one aged 18 to 29 and the other aged 80 or older. What the research found in general, with its limitations: Estimates of total diversity from one million sequenced T cells were regarded as lower bounds and underestimates. Observed TCR beta diversity correlated strongly with the percentage of naive T cells measured by flow cytometry. Because the CMV infection status of the donors was unknown, age-related changes in expanded clonotypes may potentially have been confounded. Observed TCR beta diversity per million T cells fell roughly linearly with age, and a significant reduction was already apparent by age approximately 40. Compared with the aged group, the long-lived group had more naive CD4+ T cells, fewer expanded clones and increased TCR diversity, suggesting age selection. Conclusive comparison of naive and antigen-experienced compartments was prevented by the profiling of bulk unsorted PBMCs.

Inclusive of the bounding cysteine and phenylalanine, the CDR3 is 11 residues long. This entry keeps only the CDR3 DNA: 33 bases, framed from base 1. The trim is 6 bases for V and 5 bases for J, with a gap of 11 bases between the germline ends. CDR1 is given as DFQATT and CDR2 as SNEGSKA, both from the germline V gene (reference sequence). The library was produced with 5' RACE. Data came from an Illumina HiSeq 2500. A second roughly 6 to 12 cycle PCR used a sample-barcoded 5' primer and a J-beta primer mix. A template-switch 5' adaptor carrying 12 random nucleotides introduced a unique molecular identifier onto each TCR beta cDNA molecule. At least 2.5 million CDR3-containing paired-end reads were obtained from each sample. First-strand cDNA synthesis was performed from all RNA using the Mint cDNA synthesis kit, with priming by a TRBC-specific oligonucleotide. Following uracil-DNA glycosylase treatment, all cDNA underwent a first 18-cycle PCR with the universal primers M1SS and BC2_uni_R. Turning to the authors' computational methods: For normalization, 1 million high-quality reads, each with a distinct molecular identifier, were randomly selected from each sample. Reads with shared molecular identifiers were discarded instead of being binned into consensus sequences. MiTCR, run with a Q25 quality threshold and the strictest error-elimination algorithm, handled CDR3 identification, clonotype clustering and error correction. A nonparametric unseen species model with Euler transformation was used to estimate a lower bound on total TCR beta diversity. TCRdb took the public reads, trimmed them with fastp at Q25, ran MiXCR for clone calling and kept in-frame beta chains. Every CDR3 protein is listed once, alongside the most common genes and DNA of its rows. Clone size and V and J calls follow TCRdb, not the original study. For this sample the table gives around 870,000 distinct CDR3 sequences, of which around 28% were detected only once. The ten biggest clones cover 17% of the sample.

This clonotype originated in a woman older than 75 in good health. The receptor chain draws on TRBV20-1 and TRBJ2-7; the D gene remains uncertain. Sample: blood. The CDR3 amino acid sequence is: CSAPWADEQYF. The DNA sequence is as follows: TGCAGTGCACCCTGGGCCGACGAGCAGTACTTC.